Sequencing of this T cell receptor (beta chain) was carried out in a study of T cell changes during pregnancy in multiple sclerosis. V dropped 4 bases and J dropped 4; count of bases not matched to a gene: 9. Per the germline V gene, CDR1 is SGHTS and CDR2 is YDEGEE. CDR3 length equals 15 residues. The assay was immunoSEQ multiplex PCR, and TCRdb's table has in-frame clones only and misses some. The sample lists tens of thousands of clones; 85% to 95% were seen once. This receptor was obtained from a female donor in good health, enrolled as a control in a pregnancy study. The chain couples TRBV5-8 to TRBJ2-5; 8 bases fit TRBD2. The sequencing here drew on peripheral blood, taken in the third trimester of pregnancy. The CDR3 loop reads CASSPYSAGGETQYF. The DNA of the CDR3 is TGTGCCAGCAGCCCCTACTCGGCGGGGGGAGAGACCCAGTACTTC. The full variable domain, rest sourced from reference TRBV5-8 and TRBJ2-5, is EAGVTQSPTHLIKTRGQQATLRCSPISGHTSVYWYQQALGLGLQFLLWYDEGEERNRGNFPPRFSGRQFPNYSSELNVNALELEDSALYLCASSPYSAGGETQYFGPGTRLLVL.